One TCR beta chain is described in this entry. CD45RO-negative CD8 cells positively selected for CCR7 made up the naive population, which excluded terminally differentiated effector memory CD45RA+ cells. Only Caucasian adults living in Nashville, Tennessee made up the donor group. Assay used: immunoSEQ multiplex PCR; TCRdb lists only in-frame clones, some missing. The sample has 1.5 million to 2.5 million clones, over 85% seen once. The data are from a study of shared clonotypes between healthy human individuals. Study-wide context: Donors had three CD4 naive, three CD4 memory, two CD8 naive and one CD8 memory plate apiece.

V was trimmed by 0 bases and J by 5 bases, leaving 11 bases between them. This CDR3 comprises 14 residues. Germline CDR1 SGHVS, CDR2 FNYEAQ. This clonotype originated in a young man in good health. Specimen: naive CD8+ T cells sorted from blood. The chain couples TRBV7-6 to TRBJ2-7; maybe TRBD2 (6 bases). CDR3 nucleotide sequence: TGTGCCAGCAGCTTAGCGGGGGGTTTGGACGAGCAGTACTTC. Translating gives CASSLAGGLDEQYF.